This T cell receptor beta chain is drawn from a study of Ad26.COV2.S vaccination and SARS-CoV-2 variants. Overall study: Once or twice, 56 days apart, Ad26.COV2.S was delivered intramuscularly.

The data were produced by immunoSEQ multiplex PCR, yet TCRdb's version contains in-frame clones alone and is incomplete. The sample yields roughly 410,000 clones, 80% to 90% seen once. This sample's treatment: about 20 received Ad26.COV2.S at low or high dose, single or two shots; about five received placebo; per-sample allocation not given. Sampling occurred on day 63 after the first vaccine or placebo injection. Findings of the study overall: Researchers reported similar non-spike TCR breadth in vaccine and placebo recipients.

Trimming left V 4 bases short and J 7 bases short, with 8 bases between. Germline V gives CDR1 MNHEY, CDR2 SMNVEV (reference sequence). The length of the CDR3 is 11 residues. Notes on this clone: The antigen remains undetermined.

The rearrangement links TRBV27 to TRBJ2-7; D is unresolved. The specimen comprised peripheral blood, sampled in a trial of Ad26.COV2.S vaccine versus placebo. This clonotype was obtained from a person between 18 and 60 years old who received the Ad26.COV2.S COVID-19 vaccine or a placebo. CDR3 coding DNA: TGTGCCAGCAGTTCGTCCACGGAGCAGTACTTC. Translated: CASSSSTEQYF.